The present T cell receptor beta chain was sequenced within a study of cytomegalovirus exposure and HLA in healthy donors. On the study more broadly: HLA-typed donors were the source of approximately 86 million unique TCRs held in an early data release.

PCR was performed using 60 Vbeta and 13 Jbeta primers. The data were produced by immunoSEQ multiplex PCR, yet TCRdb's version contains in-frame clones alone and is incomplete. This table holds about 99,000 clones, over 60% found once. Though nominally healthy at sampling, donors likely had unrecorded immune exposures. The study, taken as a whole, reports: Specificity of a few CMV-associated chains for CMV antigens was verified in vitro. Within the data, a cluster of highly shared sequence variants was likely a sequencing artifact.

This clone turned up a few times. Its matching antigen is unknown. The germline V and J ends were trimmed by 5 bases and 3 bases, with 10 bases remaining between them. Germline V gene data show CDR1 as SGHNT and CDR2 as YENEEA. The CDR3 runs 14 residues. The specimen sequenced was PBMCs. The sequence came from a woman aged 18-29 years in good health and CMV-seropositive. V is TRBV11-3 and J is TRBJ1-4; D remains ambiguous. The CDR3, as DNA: TGTGCCAGCAGCCCTACCCGGGCTAATGAAAAACTGTTTTTT. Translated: CASSPTRANEKLFF.